This T cell receptor beta chain was identified during a study of spatial heterogeneity in lung cancer. The study's findings and limits: It was found that expanded intratumoral alpha and beta TCR counts tracked tumor mutation counts.

Trimming shortened V by 7 bases and J by 6 bases, and 24 bases separated the two germline ends. There are 17 residues in the CDR3. Germline loops: CDR1 SGHAT, CDR2 FQNNGV. Regarding time point: sample taken at primary tumor resection. Samples came from roughly 72 TRACERx patients with untreated early-stage lung cancer. One entry per CDR3 protein results from TCRdb running MiXCR on the 5' RACE reads. The table shows roughly 3,300 distinct CDR3 sequences, with approximately 4.8% occurring only once. This clonotype was counted ten times or more. Its antigen is not identified. In a library made to pick up alpha chains, this beta chain is a stray read with a size that means little.

This rearrangement joins TRBV11-2 to TRBJ1-4; D remains unclear. The sequence was collected from a female donor with early-stage non-small cell lung cancer. The sequenced sample was lung tumor tissue, obtained at surgery. CDR3 in DNA: TGTGCCAGCACCATAAATCACAACAGAGCCCCGCATGAAAAACTGTTTTTT. Translated: CASTINHNRAPHEKLFF.